The source of this T cell receptor beta chain is a study of CXCR3-negative and CXCR3-positive naive CD8 T cells. Study findings and constraints: CXCR3-negative naive cells had less hydrophobic TRB CDR3s than did CXCR3-positive naive cells.

Researchers prepared the TRB cDNA libraries using 5' RACE with UMI labels. Reprocessing the 5' RACE reads, TCRdb reports a single entry for every CDR3 protein and omits DNA. This sample's clone table lists 50,000 to 65,000 distinct CDR3 sequences. As regards this clonotype: The target antigen is unknown.

Germline CDR1 DFQATT, CDR2 SNEGSKA (reference sequence). This CDR3 region has 14 residues. What was sequenced was naive CXCR3+ CD8+ T cells from blood. Subset noted: CD45RO-CCR7+CD27+CD95- naive CD8+ T cells expressing CXCR3 (TNR3+). This chain uses TRBV20-1 with TRBJ2-1; the TCRdb D gene call, TRBD1, has no DNA to confirm it. This TCR came from a human donor in good health. Some clones in this sample may be carry-over from other donors' samples. CDR3 protein: CSARDSRGATEQFF.